This TCR beta chain was recorded in a study of cytomegalovirus exposure and HLA in healthy donors. The PCR had 60 Vbeta and 13 Jbeta primers. TCRdb's table, derived via immunoSEQ multiplex PCR, lists solely in-frame clones and lacks some. The sample carries some 200,000 clones, roughly 68% recorded once. The ends lost 1 base at V and 5 bases at J; junction bases unmatched: 7. The germline CDR1 and CDR2 sequences are SGHDN and FVKESK. This CDR3 comprises 16 residues. The TCR originated in a man aged 35 to 55 in good health and CMV-seropositive. Material for sequencing was PBMCs. V and J are TRBV14 and TRBJ2-7, with TRBD1 identical over 11 bases. The CDR3: CASSQAPGQGGNEQYF. In DNA form, the CDR3 reads TGTGCCAGCAGCCAAGCTCCGGGACAGGGGGGGAACGAGCAGTACTTC.